This T cell receptor (beta chain) was identified in a study of blood T cell repertoires in COVID-19. Study as a whole: The study drew acute and convalescent COVID-19 samples from the United States, Italy and Spain. The cDNA or gDNA used as material had been derived from T cells, B-cell-depleted T cells, or PBMCs.

Per the authors' pipeline: Reference gene primer amplification in the assay estimated nucleated cell counts. TCRdb's table, derived via immunoSEQ multiplex PCR, lists solely in-frame clones and lacks some. The V and J calls and clone size come from that table; D and trimming were worked out from the DNA. The sample lists 130,000 or so clones; 84% were seen once. Germline CDR1 reads SGHVS; CDR2 reads FQNEAQ. V was trimmed by 4 bases and J by 9 bases, leaving 10 bases between them. The CDR3 sequence is 12 residues long. This clonotype was obtained from a woman of 80 years or more with acute or convalescent COVID-19. This rearrangement joins TRBV7-8 to TRBJ2-1, with D possibly being TRBD1 (6 bases). The sample comprised peripheral blood. The CDR3 protein is CASSSRGIEQFF. The CDR3 region has the DNA TGTGCCAGCAGCTCCAGGGGTATTGAGCAGTTCTTC.